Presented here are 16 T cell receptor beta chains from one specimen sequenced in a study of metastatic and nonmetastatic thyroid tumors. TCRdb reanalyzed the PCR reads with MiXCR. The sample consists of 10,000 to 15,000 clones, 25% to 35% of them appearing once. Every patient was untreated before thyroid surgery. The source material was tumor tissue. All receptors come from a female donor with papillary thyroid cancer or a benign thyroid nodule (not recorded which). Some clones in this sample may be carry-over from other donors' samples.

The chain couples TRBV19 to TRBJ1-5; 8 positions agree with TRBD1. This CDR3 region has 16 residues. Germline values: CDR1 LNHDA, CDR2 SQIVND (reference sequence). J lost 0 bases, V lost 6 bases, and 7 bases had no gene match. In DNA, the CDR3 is TGTGCCAGTAGCACAGGGGGATCTTATAGCAATCAGCCCCAGCATTTT. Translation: CASSTGGSYSNQPQHF.

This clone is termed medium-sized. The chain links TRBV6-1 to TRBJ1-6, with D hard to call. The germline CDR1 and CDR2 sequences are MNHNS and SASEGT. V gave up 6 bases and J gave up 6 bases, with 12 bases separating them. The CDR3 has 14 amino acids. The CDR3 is CASRHSLGNSPLHF. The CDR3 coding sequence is TGTGCCAGCAGACACAGCTTGGGTAATTCACCCCTCCACTTT.

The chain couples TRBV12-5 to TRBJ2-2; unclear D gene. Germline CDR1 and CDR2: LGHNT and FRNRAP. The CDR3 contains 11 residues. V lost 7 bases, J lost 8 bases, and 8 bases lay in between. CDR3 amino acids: CASALSGELFF. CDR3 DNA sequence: TGTGCTAGTGCTCTCTCTGGGGAGCTGTTTTTT.

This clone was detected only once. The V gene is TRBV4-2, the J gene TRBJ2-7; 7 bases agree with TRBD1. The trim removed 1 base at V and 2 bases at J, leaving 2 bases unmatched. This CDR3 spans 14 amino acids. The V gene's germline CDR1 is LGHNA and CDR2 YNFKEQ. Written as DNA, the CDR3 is TGTGCCAGCAGCCAAGGACAGGGAGCCTACGAGCAGTACTTC. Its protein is CASSQGQGAYEQYF.

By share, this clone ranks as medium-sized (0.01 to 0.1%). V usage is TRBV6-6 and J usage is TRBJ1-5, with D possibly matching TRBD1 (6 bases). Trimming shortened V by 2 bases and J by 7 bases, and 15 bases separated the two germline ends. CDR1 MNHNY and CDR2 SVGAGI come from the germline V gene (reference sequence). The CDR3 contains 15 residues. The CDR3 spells CASSYKAGVGQPQHF. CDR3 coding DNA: TGTGCCAGCAGTTACAAAGCAGGGGTTGGACAGCCCCAGCATTTT.

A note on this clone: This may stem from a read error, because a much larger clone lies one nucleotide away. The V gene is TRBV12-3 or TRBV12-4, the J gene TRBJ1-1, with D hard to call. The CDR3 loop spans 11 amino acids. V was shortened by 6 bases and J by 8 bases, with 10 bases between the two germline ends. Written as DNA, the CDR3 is TGTGCCAGCAGCATCACCCACGAAGCTTTCTTT. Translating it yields CASSITHEAFF.

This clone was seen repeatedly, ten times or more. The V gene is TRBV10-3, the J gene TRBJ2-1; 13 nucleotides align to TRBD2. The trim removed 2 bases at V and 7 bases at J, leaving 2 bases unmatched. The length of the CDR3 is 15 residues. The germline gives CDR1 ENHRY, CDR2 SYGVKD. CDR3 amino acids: CAISEGLAGENEQFF. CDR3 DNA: TGTGCCATCAGTGAGGGACTAGCGGGAGAGAATGAGCAGTTCTTC.

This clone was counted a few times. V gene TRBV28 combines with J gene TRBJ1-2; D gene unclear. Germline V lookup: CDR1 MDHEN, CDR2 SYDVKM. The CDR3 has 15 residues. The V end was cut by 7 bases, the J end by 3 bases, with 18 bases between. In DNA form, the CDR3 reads TGTGCCAGCACTCAGGATAGCCTCCCTGACTATGGCTACACCTTC. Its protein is CASTQDSLPDYGYTF.

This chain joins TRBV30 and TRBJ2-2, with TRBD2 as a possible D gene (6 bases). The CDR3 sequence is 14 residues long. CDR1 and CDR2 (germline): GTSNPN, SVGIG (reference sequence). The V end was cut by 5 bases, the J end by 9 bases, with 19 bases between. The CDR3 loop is CAWDRLAGRRELFF. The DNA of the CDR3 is TGTGCCTGGGATAGACTTGCGGGACGCCGGGAGCTGTTTTTT. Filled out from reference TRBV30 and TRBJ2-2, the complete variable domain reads SQTIHQWPATLVQPVGSPLSLECTVEGTSNPNLYWYRQAAGRGLQLLFYSVGIGQISSEVPQNLSASRPQDRQFILSSKKLLLSDSGFYLCAWDRLAGRRELFFGEGSRLTVL.

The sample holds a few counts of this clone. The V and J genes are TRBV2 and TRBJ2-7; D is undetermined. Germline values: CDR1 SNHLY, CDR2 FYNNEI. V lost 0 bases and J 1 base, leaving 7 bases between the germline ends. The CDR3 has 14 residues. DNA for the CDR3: TGTGCCAGCAGTGAAGCGCAAGGTTCCTACGAGCAGTACTTC. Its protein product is CASSEAQGSYEQYF. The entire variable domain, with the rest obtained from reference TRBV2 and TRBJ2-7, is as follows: EPEVTQTPSHQVTQMGQEVILRCVPISNHLYFYWYRQILGQKVEFLVSFYNNEISEKSEIFDDQFSVERPDGSNFTLKIRSTKLEDSAMYFCASSEAQGSYEQYFGPGTRLTVT.

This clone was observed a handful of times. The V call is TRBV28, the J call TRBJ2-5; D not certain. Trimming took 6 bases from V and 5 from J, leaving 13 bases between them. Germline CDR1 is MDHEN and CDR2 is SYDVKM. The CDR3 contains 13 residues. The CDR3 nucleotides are TGTGCCAGCAGGGAGCCGATAGGGGAGACCCAGTACTTC. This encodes CASREPIGETQYF. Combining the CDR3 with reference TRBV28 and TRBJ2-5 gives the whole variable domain DVKVTQSSRYLVKRTGEKVFLECVQDMDHENMFWYRQDPGLGLRLIYFSYDVKMKEKGDIPEGYSVSREKKERFSLILESASTNQTSMYLCASREPIGETQYFGPGTRLLVL.

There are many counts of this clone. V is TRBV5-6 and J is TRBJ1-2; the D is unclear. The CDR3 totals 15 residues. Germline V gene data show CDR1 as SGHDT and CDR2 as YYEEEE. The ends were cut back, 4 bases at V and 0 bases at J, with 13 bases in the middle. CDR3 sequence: CASSPGLNTNYGYTF. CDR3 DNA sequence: TGTGCCAGCAGCCCTGGACTGAATACTAACTATGGCTACACCTTC. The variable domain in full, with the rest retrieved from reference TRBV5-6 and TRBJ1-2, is DAGVTQSPTHLIKTRGQQVTLRCSPKSGHDTVSWYQQALGQGPQFIFQYYEEEERQRGNFPDRFSGHQFPNYSSELNVNALLLGDSALYLCASSPGLNTNYGYTFGSGTRLTVV.

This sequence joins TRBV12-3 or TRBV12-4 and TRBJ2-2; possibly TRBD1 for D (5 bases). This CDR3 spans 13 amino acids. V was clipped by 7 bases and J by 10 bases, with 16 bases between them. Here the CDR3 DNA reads TGTGCCAGCATTAAGGGGCAATCCGTGGAGCTGTTTTTT. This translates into CASIKGQSVELFF.

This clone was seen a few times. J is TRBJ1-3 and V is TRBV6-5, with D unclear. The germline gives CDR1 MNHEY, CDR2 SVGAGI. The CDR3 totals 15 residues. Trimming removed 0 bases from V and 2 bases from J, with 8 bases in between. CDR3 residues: CASSYSSSAGNTIYF. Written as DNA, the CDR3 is TGTGCCAGCAGTTACTCGTCGAGTGCTGGAAACACCATATATTTT.

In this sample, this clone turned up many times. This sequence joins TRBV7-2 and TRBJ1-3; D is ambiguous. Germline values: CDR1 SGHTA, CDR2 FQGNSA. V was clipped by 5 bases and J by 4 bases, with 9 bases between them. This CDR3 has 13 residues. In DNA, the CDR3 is TGTGCCAGCAGCAACCAGGTCGGAAACACCATATATTTT. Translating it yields CASSNQVGNTIYF. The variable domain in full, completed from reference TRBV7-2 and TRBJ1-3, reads GAGVSQSPSNKVTEKGKDVELRCDPISGHTALYWYRQSLGQGLEFLIYFQGNSAPDKSGLPSDRFSAERTGGSVSTLTIQRTQQEDSAVYLCASSNQVGNTIYFGEGSWLTVV.

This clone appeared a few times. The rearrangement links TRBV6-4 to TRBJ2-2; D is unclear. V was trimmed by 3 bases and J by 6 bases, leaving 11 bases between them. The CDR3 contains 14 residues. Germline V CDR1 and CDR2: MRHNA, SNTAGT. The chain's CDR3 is CASSEGTLAGELFF. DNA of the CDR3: TGTGCCAGCAGTGAAGGTACCTTAGCCGGGGAGCTGTTTTTT.